The T cell receptor (beta chain) under discussion was sequenced for a study of human T cells and chemical hapten exposure. Background on the study: Among samples, TCR yields varied mainly because of small differences in pooled library volume. Regarding the study as a whole: Because they had alopecia, donors may respond immunologically unlike healthy people. As patch test score rose, PT1 expanded TCR counts tended to rise as well.

The germline CDR1 and CDR2 sequences are SGHTA and FQGNSA. The CDR3 extends over 15 amino acids. V was pared by 5 bases and J by 2 bases, with 5 bases of the junction left unmatched. Noted time point: pre-sensitization, week 0. The treatment here: therapeutic diphenylcyclopropenone sensitization with weekly scalp DPC. Regarding this clonotype: Its antigen is not known.

In TCRdb, the RACE reads were re-called with MiXCR into one record per CDR3 protein. The data show 150,000 to 200,000 distinct CDR3 sequences, with under 35% seen just once and just under 3% held by the top ten. V is TRBV7-2 and J is TRBJ1-3; 8 bases map to TRBD1. The clonotype originates from a woman in her twenties or thirties with alopecia areata. Some clones in this sample may be carry-over from other donors' samples. This material consisted of whole blood, taken in connection with sensitization to the hapten diphenylcyclopropenone (DPC). CDR3: CASSRQGRTGNTIYF. The DNA of the CDR3 is TGTGCCAGCAGCCGACAGGGGAGAACTGGAAACACCATATATTTT.